The rows below give T cell receptor beta chains drawn from one sample of a study of CD8+ T cells in alopecia areata. Libraries were prepared by immunoSEQ multiplex PCR; TCRdb keeps only in-frame clonotypes and omits some of them. The repertoire holds hundreds of thousands of clones, with 60% as singletons. This specimen consisted of CD4+ T cells sorted from blood, obtained around week 53, from a patient treated with tofacitinib. These receptors were taken from a human donor with alopecia areata. Each CDR3 is given with its conserved first and last residue. Fields, in order: D gene, J gene, V gene, CDR3 length, clone size, CDR3 DNA, CDR3 protein. A D gene is named only where the DNA matches it firmly. Size is omitted from some rows. Given values are once, few, many or a class for expanded clones.

NA,TRBJ1-6,TRBV27,14,NA,TGTGCCAGCAGATACACAGGGATGGGATCACCCCTCCACTTT,CASRYTGMGSPLHF
TRBD2,TRBJ2-7,TRBV7-2,21,many,TGTGCCAGCAGCTTAGCGTGGTTTCGGACTAGCGGTTTAAAATTCTCCTACGAGCAGTACTTC,CASSLAWFRTSGLKFSYEQYF
NA,TRBJ1-4,TRBV29-1,13,NA,TGCAGCGTGAAGGACCCAGCTAATGAAAAACTGTTTTTT,CSVKDPANEKLFF
NA,TRBJ2-1,TRBV30,13,NA,TGTGCCTGGAGTGCTACCTGGGGGAATGAGCAGTTCTTC,CAWSATWGNEQFF
TRBD1,TRBJ2-7,TRBV19,15,few,TGTGCCAGTAGTGACCCCGGGACAGGACCCTACGAGCAGTACTTC,CASSDPGTGPYEQYF
TRBD1,TRBJ2-7,TRBV25-1,14,NA,TGTGCCAGCAGCTTTGGGACAGACATTGACGAGCAGTACTTC,CASSFGTDIDEQYF
NA,TRBJ2-5,TRBV6-6,14,NA,TGTGCCAGCAGTTACGGGCTAGCAGAAGAGACCCAGTACTTC,CASSYGLAEETQYF
NA,TRBJ2-2,TRBV11-1,16,NA,TGTGCCAGCAGCTTCCTAAGGGGGACTGACACCGGGGAGCTGTTTTTT,CASSFLRGTDTGELFF
NA,TRBJ1-1,TRBV5-6,15,NA,TGTGCCAGCAGTCGAACCACCAGTGCGCACACTGAAGCTTTCTTT,CASSRTTSAHTEAFF
NA,TRBJ2-3,TRBV13,13,many,TGTGCCAGCAGCTTAAGAATCGCAGATACGCAGTATTTT,CASSLRIADTQYF
TRBD2,TRBJ2-1,TRBV2,14,few,TGTGCCAGCCTTAGCGGGGGCTCCTACAATGAGCAGTTCTTC,CASLSGGSYNEQFF
NA,TRBJ2-1,TRBV9,13,NA,TGTGCCAGCAGCGTAGGCTCCTACAATGAGCAGTTCTTC,CASSVGSYNEQFF
NA,TRBJ2-1,TRBV30,11,once,TGTGCCTGGAGTGTAGGGGCCGAGCAGTTCTTC,CAWSVGAEQFF
NA,TRBJ1-6,TRBV11-2,17,NA,TGTGCCAGCAGACAAGTAGGGCGTCGGGGCTATAATTCACCCCTCCACTTT,CASRQVGRRGYNSPLHF